This TCR beta chain was documented in a study of PD-L1 blockade in urothelial cancer. The overall study: Blood drawn 3 weeks (second dose) and 6 weeks after treatment start was analyzed.

Looked up from germline, CDR1 is MNHEY and CDR2 is SVGAGI. The CDR3 runs 14 residues. Trimming left V 2 bases short and J 4 bases short, with 11 bases between. Broader study findings: TCR clonality was measured in pretreatment peripheral blood. Clonality below the median predicted better survival.

Turning to this clone: Antigen unknown.

Some clones are missing from TCRdb's copy, which holds only in-frame ones; the method was immunoSEQ multiplex PCR. The sample includes under 85,000 clones, around 93% seen only once; the top ten take 0.87%. This sample's time point: peripheral blood 6 weeks after treatment start. Specimen: PBMCs, collected around atezolizumab (anti-PD-L1) treatment. The chain is built from TRBV6-5 and TRBJ1-1; D uncertain. The TCR was taken from a woman at least 80 years old with urothelial cancer. The CDR3 loop is CASSYGEEGTEAFF. The CDR3, as DNA: TGTGCCAGCAGTTACGGGGAGGAGGGCACTGAAGCTTTCTTT.